These T cell receptor beta chains were read from a single sample in a study of post-analysis software for immune sequencing data. A single record per CDR3 protein comes from TCRdb applying MiXCR to the PCR reads. This table holds about 820,000 distinct CDR3 sequences, about 50% found once. Sequencing was done on a sample of blood. These receptor sequences come from a girl aged 10 to 17 with multiple sclerosis. Both conserved end residues are part of each CDR3. A D gene is named only where the DNA matches it firmly. For some rows the clone size is stated as once, few or many, or as a class when expanded; others skip it.

V gene	J gene	D gene	clone size	CDR3 protein	CDR3 DNA
TRBV2	TRBJ2-6	.	.	CASKIQVPGANVLTF	TGTGCCAGCAAGATACAGGTCCCTGGGGCCAACGTCCTGACTTTC
TRBV4-2	TRBJ2-5	TRBD2	.	CASSQRGGRTQYF	TGTGCCAGCAGCCAACGGGGGGGCCGGACCCAGTACTTC
TRBV4-1	TRBJ2-7	TRBD2	.	CASSRTSGEESYEQYF	TGCGCCAGCAGCCGGACTAGCGGGGAGGAATCCTACGAGCAGTACTTC
TRBV4-1	TRBJ1-2	TRBD1	.	CASSQAGQGNYGYTF	TGCGCCAGCAGCCAAGCGGGACAGGGGAACTATGGCTACACCTTC
TRBV12-3/TRBV12-4	TRBJ1-2	.	.	CASTWGWDGYTF	TGTGCCAGCACCTGGGGCTGGGATGGCTACACCTTC
TRBV7-9	TRBJ2-1	TRBD1	few	CASSLAKGTALGYNEQFF	TGTGCCAGCAGCTTAGCGAAAGGGACAGCCCTTGGGTACAATGAGCAGTTCTTC
TRBV5-1	TRBJ2-7	.	.	CASSLGQLSHEQYF	TGCGCCAGCAGCTTGGGACAGCTGTCCCACGAGCAGTACTTC
TRBV29-1	TRBJ2-5	TRBD1	.	CSVNDRGLETQYF	TGCAGCGTGAACGACAGGGGGCTAGAGACCCAGTACTTC
TRBV5-1	TRBJ2-6	TRBD1	few	CASSLLQGDTSGANVLTF	TGCGCCAGCAGCTTGTTGCAGGGGGATACCTCTGGGGCCAACGTCCTGACTTTC
TRBV29-1	TRBJ2-1	TRBD2	few	CSVESGTRTYNEQFF	TGCAGCGTTGAATCGGGGACTAGAACCTACAATGAGCAGTTCTTC
TRBV27	TRBJ2-7	TRBD2	.	CASSLVRGIRYEQYF	TGTGCCAGCAGTTTAGTGCGGGGGATAAGATACGAGCAGTACTTC
TRBV3-1	TRBJ1-2	TRBD1	.	CASSQVRDRGLWYGYTF	TGTGCCAGCAGCCAAGTACGGGACAGGGGGCTCTGGTATGGCTACACCTTC
TRBV9	TRBJ2-3	TRBD1	few	CASSATGAPTDTQYF	TGTGCCAGCAGCGCGACAGGGGCCCCCACAGATACGCAGTATTTT
TRBV5-1	TRBJ2-6	.	.	CASSLGQGLMSSGANVLTF	TGCGCCAGCAGCTTGGGCCAGGGTTTAATGAGCTCTGGGGCCAACGTCCTGACTTTC
TRBV12-3/TRBV12-4	TRBJ2-3	TRBD2	.	CASSLWGGSTDAQYF	TGTGCCAGCAGTTTGTGGGGAGGGAGCACAGATGCGCAGTATTTT
TRBV7-9	TRBJ1-2	TRBD1	few	CASSLGAGGGTYGYTF	TGTGCCAGCAGCTTAGGCGCAGGGGGAGGTACCTATGGCTACACCTTC
TRBV6-2/TRBV6-3	TRBJ2-6	TRBD1	.	CASSYSRLRDRELRGANVLTF	TGTGCCAGCAGTTACTCGAGACTCCGGGACAGGGAGCTGAGAGGGGCCAACGTCCTGACTTTC
TRBV4-1	TRBJ1-6	.	.	CASSQEDGPSSPLHF	TGCGCCAGCAGCCAGGAGGACGGCCCGAGTTCACCCCTCCACTTT
TRBV27	TRBJ1-2	.	.	CASSQIGQSTGYTF	TGTGCCAGCAGCCAAATCGGACAGTCGACTGGCTACACCTTC
TRBV7-2	TRBJ2-5	TRBD2	.	CASSLGMMLAGVETQYF	TGTGCCAGCAGCTTAGGAATGATGCTAGCGGGGGTGGAGACCCAGTACTTC
TRBV20-1	TRBJ2-5	TRBD2	.	CSARTSVHILGETQYF	TGCAGTGCCCGGACTAGCGTTCATATCCTCGGAGAGACCCAGTACTTC
TRBV5-1	TRBJ2-5	TRBD2	.	CASSILAGQETQYF	TGCGCCAGCAGCATACTAGCGGGGCAAGAGACCCAGTACTTC
TRBV12-3/TRBV12-4	TRBJ1-5	.	.	CASSSDKQGSGSNQPQHF	TGTGCCAGCAGTTCCGATAAGCAGGGGAGTGGGAGCAATCAGCCCCAGCATTTT
TRBV11-3	TRBJ2-6	.	.	CASSLTGTLSGANVLTF	TGTGCCAGCAGCTTAACCGGGACTCTCTCTGGGGCCAACGTCCTGACTTTC
TRBV19	TRBJ2-7	TRBD2	.	CASSMGRGEGSYEQYF	TGTGCCAGTAGTATGGGCCGCGGGGAGGGCTCCTACGAGCAGTACTTC
TRBV29-1	TRBJ2-1	.	.	CSVPISTLTSYNEQFF	TGCAGCGTACCCATTTCGACACTAACCTCCTACAATGAGCAGTTCTTC
TRBV7-4	TRBJ2-1	.	few	CASSPRGYRRHNEQFF	TGTGCCAGCAGCCCCCGGGGTTATCGGAGACACAATGAGCAGTTCTTC
TRBV5-1	TRBJ2-1	TRBD2	.	CASSPGGERNEQFF	TGCGCCAGCAGCCCGGGGGGGGAAAGGAATGAGCAGTTCTTC
TRBV11-2	TRBJ2-5	TRBD1	.	CASSMTPGQAYQETQYF	TGTGCCAGCAGTATGACCCCGGGACAGGCGTACCAAGAGACCCAGTACTTC
TRBV7-9	TRBJ2-1	.	many	CASSLDGSSYNEQFF	TGTGCCAGCAGCTTAGACGGGAGCTCCTACAATGAGCAGTTCTTC
TRBV15	TRBJ2-5	TRBD2	.	CATSRDRGRDQETQYF	TGTGCCACCAGCAGAGATAGAGGGAGGGACCAAGAGACCCAGTACTTC
TRBV7-8	TRBJ2-7	TRBD2	.	CASSLDRLAGVREQYF	TGTGCCAGCAGCTTAGATCGACTAGCGGGAGTACGGGAGCAGTACTTC
TRBV5-5	TRBJ2-7	.	once	CASSLGRGKSPNEQYF	TGTGCCAGCAGCTTGGGGAGGGGTAAATCCCCCAATGAGCAGTACTTC
TRBV11-1	TRBJ2-4	.	.	CASSSARHFKGKNIQYF	TGTGCCAGCAGCTCAGCCCGACATTTTAAGGGCAAAAACATTCAGTACTTC
TRBV2	TRBJ2-1	.	.	CASRSRSLNYNEQFF	TGTGCCAGCAGATCCCGCAGTCTCAACTACAATGAGCAGTTCTTC
TRBV7-9	TRBJ2-3	TRBD1	once	CASSDPGQGVTDTQYF	TGTGCCAGCAGCGATCCGGGACAGGGAGTTACAGATACGCAGTATTTT
TRBV5-1	TRBJ2-1	TRBD2	.	CASSLGTSGGTLSYNEQFF	TGCGCCAGCAGCTTGGGGACTAGCGGTGGGACGTTGTCCTACAATGAGCAGTTCTTC
TRBV5-5	TRBJ2-5	TRBD1	once	CASRRRDRGMQETQYF	TGTGCCAGCAGACGCCGGGACAGGGGGATGCAAGAGACCCAGTACTTC
TRBV7-8	TRBJ2-7	.	few	CASSSEWGTSYEQYF	TGTGCCAGCAGCTCCGAATGGGGGACCTCCTACGAGCAGTACTTC
TRBV6-1	TRBJ2-3	.	few	CASSYLTDTQYF	TGTGCCAGCAGCTACTTGACAGATACGCAGTATTTT
TRBV29-1	TRBJ2-1	.	few	CSVESTASEQFF	TGCAGCGTTGAATCGACGGCTTCGGAGCAGTTCTTC
TRBV5-1	TRBJ2-6	TRBD1	.	CASSTLPGQGDPGANVRTF	TGCGCCAGCAGCACTTTGCCGGGACAGGGAGACCCTGGGGCCAACGTCCGGACTTTC